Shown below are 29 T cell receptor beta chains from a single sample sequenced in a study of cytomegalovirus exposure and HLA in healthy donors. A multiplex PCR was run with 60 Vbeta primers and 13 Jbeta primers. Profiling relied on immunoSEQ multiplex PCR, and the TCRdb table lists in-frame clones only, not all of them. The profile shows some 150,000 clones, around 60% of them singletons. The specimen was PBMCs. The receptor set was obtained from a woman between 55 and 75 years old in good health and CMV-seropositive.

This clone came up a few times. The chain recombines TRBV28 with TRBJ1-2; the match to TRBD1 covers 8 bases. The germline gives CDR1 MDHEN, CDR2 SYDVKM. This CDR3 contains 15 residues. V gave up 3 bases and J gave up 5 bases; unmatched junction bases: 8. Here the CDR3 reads CASSLGGQGGYGYTF. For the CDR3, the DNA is TGTGCCAGCAGTTTGGGCGGACAGGGAGGGTATGGCTACACCTTC.

CDR3 coding DNA: TGTGCCAGCAGCCAAGATCGCGGGACCGGGGAGCTGTTTTTT. Encoded protein: CASSQDRGTGELFF. The rearrangement joins TRBV14 to TRBJ2-2, with a tentative D call TRBD2 (5 bases). Germline V gene lookup returns CDR1 SGHDN and CDR2 FVKESK. The CDR3 covers 14 residues. The ends were cut back, 0 bases at V and 5 bases at J, with 7 bases in the middle.

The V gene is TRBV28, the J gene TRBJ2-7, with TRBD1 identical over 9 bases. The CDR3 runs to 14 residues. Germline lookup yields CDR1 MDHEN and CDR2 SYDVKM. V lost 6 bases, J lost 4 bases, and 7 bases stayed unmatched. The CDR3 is CASSNDRGLYEQYF. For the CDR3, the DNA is TGTGCCAGCAGCAATGACAGGGGGTTGTACGAGCAGTACTTC.

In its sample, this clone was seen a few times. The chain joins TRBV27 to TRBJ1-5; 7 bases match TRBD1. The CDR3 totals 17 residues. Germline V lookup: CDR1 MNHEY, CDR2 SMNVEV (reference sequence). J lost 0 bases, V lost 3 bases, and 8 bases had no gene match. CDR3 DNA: TGTGCCAGCAGTTTGGGCCTACAGGGGCCTAGCAATCAGCCCCAGCATTTT. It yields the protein CASSLGLQGPSNQPQHF.

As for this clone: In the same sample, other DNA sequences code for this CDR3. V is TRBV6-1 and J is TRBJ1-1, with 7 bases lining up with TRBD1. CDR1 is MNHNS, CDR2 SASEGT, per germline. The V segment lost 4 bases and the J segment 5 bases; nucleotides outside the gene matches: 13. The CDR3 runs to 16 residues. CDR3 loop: CASSGALQGWNTEAFF. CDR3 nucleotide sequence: TGTGCCAGCAGTGGTGCCTTACAGGGGTGGAATACTGAAGCTTTCTTT.

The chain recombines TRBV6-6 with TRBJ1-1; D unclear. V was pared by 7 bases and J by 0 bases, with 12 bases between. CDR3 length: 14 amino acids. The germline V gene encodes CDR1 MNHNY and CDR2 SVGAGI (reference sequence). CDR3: CASTTRRMNTEAFF. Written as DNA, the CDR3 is TGTGCCAGCACCACTAGACGGATGAACACTGAAGCTTTCTTT.

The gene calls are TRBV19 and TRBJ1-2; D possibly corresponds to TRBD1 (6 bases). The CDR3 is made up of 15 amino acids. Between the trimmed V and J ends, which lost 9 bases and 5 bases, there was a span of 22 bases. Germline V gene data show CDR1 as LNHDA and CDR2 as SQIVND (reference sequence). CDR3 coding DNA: TGTGCCAGCGTCGCCACAGGGAGAGGGAATTATGGCTACACCTTC. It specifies CASVATGRGNYGYTF.

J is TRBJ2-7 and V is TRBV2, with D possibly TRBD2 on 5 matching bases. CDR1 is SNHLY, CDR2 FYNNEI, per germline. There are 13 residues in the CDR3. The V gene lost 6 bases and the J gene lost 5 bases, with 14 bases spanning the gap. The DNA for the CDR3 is TGTGCCAGCAGAGGACTGGGATCGAACGAGCAGTACTTC. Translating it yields CASRGLGSNEQYF. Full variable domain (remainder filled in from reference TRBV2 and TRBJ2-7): EPEVTQTPSHQVTQMGQEVILRCVPISNHLYFYWYRQILGQKVEFLVSFYNNEISEKSEIFDDQFSVERPDGSNFTLKIRSTKLEDSAMYFCASRGLGSNEQYFGPGTRLTVT.

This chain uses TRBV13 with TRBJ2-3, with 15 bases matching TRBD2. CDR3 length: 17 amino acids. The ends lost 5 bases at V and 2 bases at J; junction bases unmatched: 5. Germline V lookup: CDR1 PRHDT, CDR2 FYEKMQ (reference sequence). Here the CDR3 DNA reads TGTGCCAGCAGCCGACGGACTAGCGGGGGGGCCACAGATACGCAGTATTTT. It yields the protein CASSRRTSGGATDTQYF.

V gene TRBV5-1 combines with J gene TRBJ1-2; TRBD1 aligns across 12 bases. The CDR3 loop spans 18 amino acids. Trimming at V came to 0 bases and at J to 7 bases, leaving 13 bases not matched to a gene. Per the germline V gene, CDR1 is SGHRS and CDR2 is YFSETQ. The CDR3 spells CASSLGVSTGTGGSGYTF. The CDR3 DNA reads TGCGCCAGCAGCTTGGGGGTTTCGACCGGGACAGGGGGCTCTGGCTACACCTTC.

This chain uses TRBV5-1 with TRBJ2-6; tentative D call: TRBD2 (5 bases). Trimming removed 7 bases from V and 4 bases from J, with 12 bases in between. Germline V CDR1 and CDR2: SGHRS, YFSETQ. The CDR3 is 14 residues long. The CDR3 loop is CASAPSGGANVLTF. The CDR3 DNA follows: TGCGCCAGCGCCCCCTCGGGGGGGGCCAACGTCCTGACTTTC.

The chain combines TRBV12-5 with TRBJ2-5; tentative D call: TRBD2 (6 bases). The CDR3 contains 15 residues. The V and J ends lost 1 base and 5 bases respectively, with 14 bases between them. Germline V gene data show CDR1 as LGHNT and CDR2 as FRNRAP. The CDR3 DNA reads TGTGCTAGTGGTTTGGGGTCGGGAGCGCATGAGACCCAGTACTTC. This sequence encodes CASGLGSGAHETQYF.

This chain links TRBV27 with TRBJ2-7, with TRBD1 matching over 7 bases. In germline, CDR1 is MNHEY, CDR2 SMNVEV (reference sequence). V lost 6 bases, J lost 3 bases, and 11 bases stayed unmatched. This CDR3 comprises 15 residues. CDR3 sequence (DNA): TGTGCCAGCAGGGACCTCGAGACAGGGAGCTACGAGCAGTACTTC. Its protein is CASRDLETGSYEQYF.

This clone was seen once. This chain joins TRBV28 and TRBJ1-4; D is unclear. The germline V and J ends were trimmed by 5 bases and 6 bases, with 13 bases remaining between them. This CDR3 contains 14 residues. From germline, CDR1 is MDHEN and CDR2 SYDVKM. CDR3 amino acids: CASSPFGVDEKLFF. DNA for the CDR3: TGTGCCAGCAGTCCCTTCGGGGTGGATGAAAAACTGTTTTTT.

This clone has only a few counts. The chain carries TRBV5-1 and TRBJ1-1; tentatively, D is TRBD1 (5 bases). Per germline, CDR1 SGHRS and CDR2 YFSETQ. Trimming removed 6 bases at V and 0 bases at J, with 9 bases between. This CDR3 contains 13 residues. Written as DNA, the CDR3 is TGCGCCAGCATGGGGCCGGTGAACACTGAAGCTTTCTTT. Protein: CASMGPVNTEAFF.

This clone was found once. The CDR3 DNA reads TGCGCCAGCAGCCAAAAGAGCGGGAGGCAACACTGGAGCTCCTACGAGCAGTACTTC. This encodes CASSQKSGRQHWSSYEQYF. The chain recombines TRBV4-1 with TRBJ2-7, with 9 bases matching TRBD2. The CDR3 is 19 amino acids. The V segment lost 2 bases and the J segment 0 bases; nucleotides outside the gene matches: 14. Germline CDR1 MGHRA, CDR2 YSYEKL.

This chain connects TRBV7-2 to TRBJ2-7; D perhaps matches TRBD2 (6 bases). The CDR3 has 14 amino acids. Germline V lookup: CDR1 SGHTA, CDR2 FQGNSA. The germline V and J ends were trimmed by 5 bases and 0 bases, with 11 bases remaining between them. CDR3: CASSPGTVSYEQYF. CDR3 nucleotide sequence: TGTGCCAGCAGCCCCGGGACTGTCTCCTACGAGCAGTACTTC. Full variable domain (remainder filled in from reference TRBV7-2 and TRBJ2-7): GAGVSQSPSNKVTEKGKDVELRCDPISGHTALYWYRQSLGQGLEFLIYFQGNSAPDKSGLPSDRFSAERTGGSVSTLTIQRTQQEDSAVYLCASSPGTVSYEQYFGPGTRLTVT.

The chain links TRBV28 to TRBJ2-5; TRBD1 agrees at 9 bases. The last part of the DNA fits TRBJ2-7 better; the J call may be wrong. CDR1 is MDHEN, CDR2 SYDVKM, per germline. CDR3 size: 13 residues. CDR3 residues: CASSSGQGFEQYF. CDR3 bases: TGTGCCAGCAGTTCGGGACAGGGTTTCGAGCAGTACTTC.

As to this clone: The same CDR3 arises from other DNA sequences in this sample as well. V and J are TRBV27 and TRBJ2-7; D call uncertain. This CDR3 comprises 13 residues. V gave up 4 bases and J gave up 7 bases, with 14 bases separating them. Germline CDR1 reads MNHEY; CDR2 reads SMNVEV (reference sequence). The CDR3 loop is CASSSFLQREQYF. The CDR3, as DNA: TGTGCCAGCAGTTCCTTCCTCCAGAGGGAGCAGTACTTC.

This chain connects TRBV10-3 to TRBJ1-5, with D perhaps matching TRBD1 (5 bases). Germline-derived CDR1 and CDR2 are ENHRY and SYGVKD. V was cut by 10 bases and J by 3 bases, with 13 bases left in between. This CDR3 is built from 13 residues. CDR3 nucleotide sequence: TGTGCCACGACCAGGGAATCCAATCAGCCCCAGCATTTT. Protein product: CATTRESNQPQHF.

The chain's CDR3 is CASSLQLAAYNEQFF. CDR3 sequence (DNA): TGTGCCAGCAGTTTGCAACTAGCGGCTTACAATGAGCAGTTCTTC. V usage is TRBV6-5 and J usage is TRBJ2-1; 8 nucleotides match TRBD2. Germline trimming cut 4 bases from V and 4 bases from J; bases unmatched to any gene: 6. CDR1 and CDR2 from the germline V gene are MNHEY and SVGAGI. The CDR3 has 15 residues.

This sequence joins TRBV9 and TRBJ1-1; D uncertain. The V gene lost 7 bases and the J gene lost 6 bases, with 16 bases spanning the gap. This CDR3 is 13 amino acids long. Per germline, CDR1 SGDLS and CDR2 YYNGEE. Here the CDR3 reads CASGDWSSSEAFF. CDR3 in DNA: TGTGCCAGCGGAGATTGGTCTAGTTCTGAAGCTTTCTTT.

The CDR3 coding sequence is TGTGCCAGCAGCTTGGCCCCCGGACAGGGGGATGGCTACACCTTC. Its protein is CASSLAPGQGDGYTF. This sequence joins TRBV5-4 and TRBJ1-2; 10 bases line up with TRBD1. Germline CDR1 and CDR2: SGHNT and YYREEE (reference sequence). The CDR3 length is 15 residues. V was clipped by 0 bases and J by 6 bases; unmatched bases: 5.

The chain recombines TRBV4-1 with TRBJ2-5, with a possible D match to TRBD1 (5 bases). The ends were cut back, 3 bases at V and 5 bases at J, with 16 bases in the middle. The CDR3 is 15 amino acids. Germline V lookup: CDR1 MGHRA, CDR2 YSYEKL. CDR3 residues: CASSHTDSLSETQYF. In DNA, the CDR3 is TGCGCCAGCAGCCACACAGACAGTCTAAGCGAGACCCAGTACTTC.

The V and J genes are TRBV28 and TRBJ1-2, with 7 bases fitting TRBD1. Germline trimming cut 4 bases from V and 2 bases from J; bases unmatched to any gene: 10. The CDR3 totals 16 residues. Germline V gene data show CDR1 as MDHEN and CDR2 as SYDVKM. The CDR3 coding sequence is TGTGCCAGCAGTTCTAGTGAGGGCAGGGGGAACTATGGCTACACCTTC. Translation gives CASSSSEGRGNYGYTF.

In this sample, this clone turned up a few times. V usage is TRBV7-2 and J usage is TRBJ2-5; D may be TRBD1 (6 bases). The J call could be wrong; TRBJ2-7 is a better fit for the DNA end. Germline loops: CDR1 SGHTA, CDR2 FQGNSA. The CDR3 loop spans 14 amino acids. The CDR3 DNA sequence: TGTGCCAGCAGCTCCATTCCAGGGGCGGGCGAGCAGTACTTC. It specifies CASSSIPGAGEQYF.

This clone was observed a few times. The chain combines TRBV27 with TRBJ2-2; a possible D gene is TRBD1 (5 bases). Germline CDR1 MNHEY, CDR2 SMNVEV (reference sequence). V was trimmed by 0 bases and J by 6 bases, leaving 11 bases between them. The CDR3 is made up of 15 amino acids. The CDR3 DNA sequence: TGTGCCAGCAGTTTATCGATCAGGGCCCCCGGGGAGCTGTTTTTT. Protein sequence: CASSLSIRAPGELFF.

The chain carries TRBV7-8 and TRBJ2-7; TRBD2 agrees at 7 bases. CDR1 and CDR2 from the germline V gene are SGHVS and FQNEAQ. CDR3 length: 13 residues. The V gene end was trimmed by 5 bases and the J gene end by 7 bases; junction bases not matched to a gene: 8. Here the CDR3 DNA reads TGTGCCAGCAGCCCTGGGGGGGGTGTGGAGCAGTACTTC. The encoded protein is CASSPGGGVEQYF.

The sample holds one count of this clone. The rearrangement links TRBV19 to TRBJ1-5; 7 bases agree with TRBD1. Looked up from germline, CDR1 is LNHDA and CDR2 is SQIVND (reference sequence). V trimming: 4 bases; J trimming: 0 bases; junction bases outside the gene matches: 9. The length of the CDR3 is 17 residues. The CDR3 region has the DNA TGTGCCAGTAGTAAAGAAGGGGGCCTATATAGCAATCAGCCCCAGCATTTT. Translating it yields CASSKEGGLYSNQPQHF.